This T cell receptor beta chain is from a study of graft-versus-host responses after intestinal transplantation. Whole-study results and caveats: High graft-versus-host to host-versus-graft clonal ratios were found in allografts of patients who had graft-donor T cell macrochimerism. GvH clones appeared in recipient marrow, some first in ileum or blood.

Lymphocytes from graft epithelium and lamina propria were isolated. As for this clone: Its antigen is undetermined.

Using immunoSEQ multiplex PCR, the repertoire was profiled, and TCRdb retains in-frame clones only, with some absent. This sample has 6,500 to 10,000 clones, with around 67% found just once. CDR1 is SGHRS and CDR2 is YFSETQ in the germline V gene. Trimming stripped 5 bases from V and 5 bases from J, with 16 bases between. This CDR3 contains 14 residues. The origin of this receptor is a human patient who received an intestinal transplant, so some T cells may come from the graft donor. The chain has TRBV5-1 and TRBJ1-1; weak D call: TRBD1 (5 bases). Specimen: ileum tissue, collected around 530 days after intestinal transplant. CDR3 DNA: TGCGCCAGCAGAACCGGGGGGAGGGATACTGAAGCTTTCTTT. Translation gives CASRTGGRDTEAFF. The full variable domain, rest sourced from reference TRBV5-1 and TRBJ1-1, is KAGVTQTPRYLIKTRGQQVTLSCSPISGHRSVSWYQQTPGQGLQFLFEYFSETQRNKGNFPGRFSGRQFSNSRSEMNVSTLELGDSALYLCASRTGGRDTEAFFGQGTRLTVV.